This T cell receptor (beta chain) was sequenced during a study of blood T cell repertoires in COVID-19. Only one count was recorded for this clone. Profiled with immunoSEQ multiplex PCR; TCRdb holds only in-frame clones, not every one. The sample includes about 150,000 clones, around four fifths of them seen just once. Germline CDR1 SGHRS, CDR2 YFSETQ. CDR3 length: 14 amino acids. V was clipped by 4 bases and J by 5 bases; unmatched bases: 8. The receptor was derived from a woman aged 40-49 years who had recovered from COVID-19. The genes are TRBV5-1 and TRBJ2-7; 8 nucleotides match TRBD1. Sequenced: PBMCs or T cells enriched from blood (not recorded which). The CDR3 reads CASSPDRGEDEQYF. The CDR3 nucleotides are TGCGCCAGCAGCCCTGACAGGGGTGAAGACGAGCAGTACTTC.